The rows below give T cell receptor beta chains drawn from one sample of a study of a mutant IDH1 vaccine in newly diagnosed glioma. Only in-frame clones appear in the TCRdb table, and some are missing; sequencing was by immunoSEQ multiplex PCR. The table includes about 54,000 clones, about 82% detected once. Sequenced material: PBMCs, taken from a glioma patient treated with radiotherapy, temozolomide or both. These receptor sequences come from a man between 18 and 29 years old with glioma. Each CDR3 is given with its conserved first and last residue. D genes are given only for firm matches. Only part of the rows carry a size: once, few, many, or a class if the clone is expanded.

CDR3 DNA,CDR3 protein,CDR3 length,clone size,V gene,J gene,D gene
TGTGCCAGCAGCTTACGAGGGATGATCCAGCCCCAGCATTTT,CASSLRGMIQPQHF,14,.,TRBV7-8,TRBJ1-5,.
TGTGCCAGCAGTTTATCGAGGGGGAGCTCCTACGAGCAGTACTTC,CASSLSRGSSYEQYF,15,.,TRBV27,TRBJ2-7,.
TGTGCCAGCAGCGTAGCTTGGGCGACAAGCTCTGGAAACACCATATATTTT,CASSVAWATSSGNTIYF,17,.,TRBV9,TRBJ1-3,.
TGCGCCAGCAGCGGGGGACACCACTACGAGCAGTACTTC,CASSGGHHYEQYF,13,once,TRBV4-1,TRBJ2-7,.
TGTGCCAGCAGCTACAGCACAGATACGCAGTATTTT,CASSYSTDTQYF,12,.,TRBV7-9,TRBJ2-3,.
TGTGCCAGCAGTGGGGGGACAGCGAGGTATGGCTACACCTTC,CASSGGTARYGYTF,14,.,TRBV6-5,TRBJ1-2,TRBD1
TGCAGGGCACCGGGACAGCGCTGG,CRAPGQRW,8,few,TRBV20-1,TRBJ1-1,TRBD1
TGTGCCAGCAGCTTGGGAGGGCCGTATAGCAATCAGCCCCAGCATTTT,CASSLGGPYSNQPQHF,16,.,TRBV5-6,TRBJ1-5,.
TGCGCCAGCAGCTTGGATCCAGGGGGATATGGCTACACCTTC,CASSLDPGGYGYTF,14,.,TRBV5-1,TRBJ1-2,TRBD1
TGTGCCAGCAGTCCTCAGGGAATCACTGAAGCTTTCTTT,CASSPQGITEAFF,13,.,TRBV6-5,TRBJ1-1,.
TGTGCCAGCAGCTTTGGACACGTTTATAATTCACCCCTCCACTTT,CASSFGHVYNSPLHF,15,.,TRBV5-6,TRBJ1-6,.
TGTGCCAGTAGTACCCAGGGGCATCAGCCCCAGCATTTT,CASSTQGHQPQHF,13,.,TRBV19,TRBJ1-5,.
TGTGCCAGTAGTCTTTCCAGCACCGAGCAGTACTTC,CASSLSSTEQYF,12,.,TRBV19,TRBJ2-7,.
TGTGCCAGCGGGACGGTAGGCAATCAGCCCCAGCATTTT,CASGTVGNQPQHF,13,few,TRBV28,TRBJ1-5,.
TGTGCCAGCAGCTTTCATCGAGTCAACCGCCAAGAGACCCAGTACTTC,CASSFHRVNRQETQYF,16,.,TRBV5-6,TRBJ2-5,.
TGCAGCGTTAAGGGACTCTTCTCTGGAAACACCATATATTTT,CSVKGLFSGNTIYF,14,.,TRBV29-1,TRBJ1-3,.
TGTGCCAGCAGCCCCCGACATACCGGGGAGCTGTTTTTT,CASSPRHTGELFF,13,.,TRBV14,TRBJ2-2,.
TGTGCCAGCAGCTCGCGACAGGGCTCTTATGCGAACACCGGGGAGCTGTTTTTT,CASSSRQGSYANTGELFF,18,.,TRBV7-3,TRBJ2-2,TRBD1
TGCGCCAGCAGCCAAGGGGTTCTCTCTGAAGCTTTCTTT,CASSQGVLSEAFF,13,once,TRBV4-3,TRBJ1-1,.
TGTGCCAGCAGTCCGAACATTGGGGCTCGGGATGGCTACACCTTC,CASSPNIGARDGYTF,15,.,TRBV27,TRBJ1-2,.
TGTGCCAGTAGTAACAGGGGCCGCAACACTGAAGCTTTCTTT,CASSNRGRNTEAFF,14,once,TRBV19,TRBJ1-1,TRBD1
TGTGCCACCAGCAGAGATCTAAACACTGAAGCTTTCTTT,CATSRDLNTEAFF,13,.,TRBV15,TRBJ1-1,.
TGTGCCACGGGGGGGGTGGTAGCTTTCTTT,CATGGVVAFF,10,once,TRBV15,TRBJ1-1,.
TGCGCCAGCAGTCCGCGGGGACCTAACTATGGCTACACCTTC,CASSPRGPNYGYTF,14,.,TRBV5-1,TRBJ1-2,.
TGTGCCTCATCACGGCCGGGACCCATTGGGACTGAAGCTTTCTTT,CASSRPGPIGTEAFF,15,.,TRBV30,TRBJ1-1,.
TGTGCCAGCAGCTCGGACTCACCGGCTAATGAAAAACTGTTTTTT,CASSSDSPANEKLFF,15,.,TRBV5-4,TRBJ1-4,.
TGTGCCTGGAGTAAGGGGCGGGGGATTTATGAAAAACTGTTTTTT,CAWSKGRGIYEKLFF,15,.,TRBV30,TRBJ1-4,.
TGTGCCATCAGTGAGTCGACAGGGACGGCCGGTGACTTT,CAISESTGTAGDF,13,few,TRBV10-3,TRBJ1-6,TRBD1
TGTGCCAGCAGCTGGGACGGATTCCGCTATGGCTACACCTTC,CASSWDGFRYGYTF,14,.,TRBV7-9,TRBJ1-2,.
TGCGCCAGCAGCCCCGTCGGTCGGGCTTTGAACTATGGCTACACCTTC,CASSPVGRALNYGYTF,16,.,TRBV4-1,TRBJ1-2,.
TGTGCCAGCAGTTACCGGGAGGAAAACTATGGCTACACCTTC,CASSYREENYGYTF,14,once,TRBV6-5,TRBJ1-2,.
TGTGCCAGCAGCCAAGTCAACAGCGCCAACGTCCTGACTTTC,CASSQVNSANVLTF,14,.,TRBV14,TRBJ2-6,.
TGTGCCAGCAGCTTGGTATGGGGCGCTGAAGCTTTCTTT,CASSLVWGAEAFF,13,few,TRBV5-6,TRBJ1-1,.
TGTGCCATCAGTGACCTGACTAGCGGCAACACCGGGGAGCTGTTTTTT,CAISDLTSGNTGELFF,16,.,TRBV10-3,TRBJ2-2,TRBD2